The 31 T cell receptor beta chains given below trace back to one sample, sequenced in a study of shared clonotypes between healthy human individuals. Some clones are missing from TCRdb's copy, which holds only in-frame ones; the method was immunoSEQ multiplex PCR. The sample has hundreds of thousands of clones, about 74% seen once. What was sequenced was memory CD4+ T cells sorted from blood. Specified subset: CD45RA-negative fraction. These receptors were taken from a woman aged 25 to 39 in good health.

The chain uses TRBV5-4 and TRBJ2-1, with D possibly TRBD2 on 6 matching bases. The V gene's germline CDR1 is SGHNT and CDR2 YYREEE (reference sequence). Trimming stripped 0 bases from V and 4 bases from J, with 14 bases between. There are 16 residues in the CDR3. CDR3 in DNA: TGTGCCAGCAGCTTGGTCCGTGGGAGCGGGTACAATGAGCAGTTCTTC. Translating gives CASSLVRGSGYNEQFF.

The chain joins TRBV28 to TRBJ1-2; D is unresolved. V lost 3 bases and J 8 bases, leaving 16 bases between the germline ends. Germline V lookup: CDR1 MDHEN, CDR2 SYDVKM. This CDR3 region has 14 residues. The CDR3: CASSLEIPEGGYTF. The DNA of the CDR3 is TGTGCCAGCAGTTTGGAAATCCCGGAGGGAGGCTACACCTTC.

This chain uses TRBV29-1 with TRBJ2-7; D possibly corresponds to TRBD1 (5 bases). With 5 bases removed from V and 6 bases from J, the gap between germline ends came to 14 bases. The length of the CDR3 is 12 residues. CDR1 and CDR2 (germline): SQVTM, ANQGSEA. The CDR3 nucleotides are TGCAGCGTTTTATCAGGGCCGGGCGAGCAGTACTTC. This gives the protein CSVLSGPGEQYF.

The CDR3 here is CASILRNPANEQFF. CDR3 bases: TGTGCCAGCATCCTCCGAAACCCGGCCAATGAGCAGTTCTTC. The chain uses TRBV6-1 and TRBJ2-1, with D uncertain. Germline V CDR1 and CDR2: MNHNS, SASEGT. The V gene lost 7 bases and the J gene lost 6 bases, with 16 bases spanning the gap. The CDR3 has 14 amino acids.

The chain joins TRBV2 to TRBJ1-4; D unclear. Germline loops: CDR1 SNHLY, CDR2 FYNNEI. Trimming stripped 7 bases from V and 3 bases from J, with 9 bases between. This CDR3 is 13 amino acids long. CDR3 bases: TGTGCCAGCAATCGGACCCCTAATGAAAAACTGTTTTTT. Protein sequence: CASNRTPNEKLFF.

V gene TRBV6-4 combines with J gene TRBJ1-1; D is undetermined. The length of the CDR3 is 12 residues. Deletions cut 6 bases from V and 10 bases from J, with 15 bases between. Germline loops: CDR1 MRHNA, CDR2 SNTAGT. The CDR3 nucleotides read TGTGCCAGCAGAGCCGACGTAGGTTCAGCTTTCTTT. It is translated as CASRADVGSAFF.

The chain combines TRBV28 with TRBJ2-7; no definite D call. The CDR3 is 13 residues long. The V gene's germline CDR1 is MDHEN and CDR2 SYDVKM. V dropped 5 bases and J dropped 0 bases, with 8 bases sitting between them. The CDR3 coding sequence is TGTGCCAGCAGTCAATCGTCCTCCTACGAGCAGTACTTC. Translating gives CASSQSSSYEQYF.

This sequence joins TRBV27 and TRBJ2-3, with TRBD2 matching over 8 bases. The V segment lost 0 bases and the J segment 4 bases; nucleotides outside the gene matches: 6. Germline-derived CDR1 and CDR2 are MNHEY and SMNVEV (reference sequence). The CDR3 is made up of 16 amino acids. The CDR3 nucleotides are TGTGCCAGCAGTTTATCGGGACTAGGGGTCTCAGATACGCAGTATTTT. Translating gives CASSLSGLGVSDTQYF.

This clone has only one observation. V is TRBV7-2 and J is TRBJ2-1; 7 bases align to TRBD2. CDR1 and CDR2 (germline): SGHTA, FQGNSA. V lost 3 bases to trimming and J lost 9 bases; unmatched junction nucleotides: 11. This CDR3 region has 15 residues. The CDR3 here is CASSFVVLAAREQFF. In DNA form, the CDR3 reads TGTGCCAGCAGCTTTGTAGTGCTAGCGGCCCGTGAGCAGTTCTTC.

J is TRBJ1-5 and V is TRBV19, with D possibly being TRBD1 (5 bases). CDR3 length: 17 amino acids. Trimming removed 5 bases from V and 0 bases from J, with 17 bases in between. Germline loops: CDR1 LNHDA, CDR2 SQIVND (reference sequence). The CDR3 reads CASSPLLGTDSNQPQHF. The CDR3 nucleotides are TGTGCCAGTAGTCCCCTCTTGGGGACGGATAGCAATCAGCCCCAGCATTTT.

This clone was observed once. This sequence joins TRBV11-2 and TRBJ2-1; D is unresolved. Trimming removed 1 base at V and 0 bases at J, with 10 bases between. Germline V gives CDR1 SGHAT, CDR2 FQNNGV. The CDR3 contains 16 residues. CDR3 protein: CASSLGILSSYNEQFF. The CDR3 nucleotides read TGTGCCAGCAGCTTAGGTATACTTAGCTCCTACAATGAGCAGTTCTTC.

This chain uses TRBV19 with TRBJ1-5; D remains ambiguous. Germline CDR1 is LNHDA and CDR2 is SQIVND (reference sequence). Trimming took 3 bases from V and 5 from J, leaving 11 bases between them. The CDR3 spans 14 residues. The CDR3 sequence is CASSILAGDQPQHF. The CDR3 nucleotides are TGTGCCAGTAGTATTCTGGCAGGTGATCAGCCCCAGCATTTT.

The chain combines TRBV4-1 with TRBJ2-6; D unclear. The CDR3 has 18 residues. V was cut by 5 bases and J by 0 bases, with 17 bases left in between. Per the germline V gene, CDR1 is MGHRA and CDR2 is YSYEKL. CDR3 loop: CASSSYSLSSSGANVLTF. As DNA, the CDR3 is TGCGCCAGCAGCTCATACAGCCTATCATCCTCTGGGGCCAACGTCCTGACTTTC.

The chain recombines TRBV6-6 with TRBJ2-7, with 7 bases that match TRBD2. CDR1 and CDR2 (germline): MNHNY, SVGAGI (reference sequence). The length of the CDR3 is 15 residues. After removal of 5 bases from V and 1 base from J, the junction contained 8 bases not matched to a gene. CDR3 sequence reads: CASSSRGERSYEQYF. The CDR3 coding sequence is TGTGCCAGCAGTAGCCGGGGGGAGAGGTCCTACGAGCAGTACTTC.

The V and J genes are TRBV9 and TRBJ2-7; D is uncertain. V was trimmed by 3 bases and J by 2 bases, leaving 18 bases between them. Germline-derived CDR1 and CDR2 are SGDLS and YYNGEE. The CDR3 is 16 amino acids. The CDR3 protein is CASSARSSVSAYEQYF. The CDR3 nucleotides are TGTGCCAGCAGCGCCCGATCTTCCGTTTCTGCCTACGAGCAGTACTTC.

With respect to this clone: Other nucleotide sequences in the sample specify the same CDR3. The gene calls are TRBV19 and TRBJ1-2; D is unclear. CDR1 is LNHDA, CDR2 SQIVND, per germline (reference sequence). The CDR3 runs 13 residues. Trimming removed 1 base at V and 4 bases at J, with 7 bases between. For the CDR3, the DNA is TGTGCCAGTAGTATAGTGGGGTTCTATGGCTACACCTTC. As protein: CASSIVGFYGYTF.

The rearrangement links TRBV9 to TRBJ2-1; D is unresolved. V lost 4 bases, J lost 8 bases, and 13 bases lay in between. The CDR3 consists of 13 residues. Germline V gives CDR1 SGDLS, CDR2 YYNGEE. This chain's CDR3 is CASSPLGRDEQFF. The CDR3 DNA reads TGTGCCAGCAGCCCTCTAGGGCGCGATGAGCAGTTCTTC.

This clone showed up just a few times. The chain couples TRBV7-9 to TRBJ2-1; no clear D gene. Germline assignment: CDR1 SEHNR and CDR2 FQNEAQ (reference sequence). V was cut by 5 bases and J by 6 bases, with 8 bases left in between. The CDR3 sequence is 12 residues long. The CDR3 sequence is CASSPHINEQFF. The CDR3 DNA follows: TGTGCCAGCAGCCCTCACATCAATGAGCAGTTCTTC.

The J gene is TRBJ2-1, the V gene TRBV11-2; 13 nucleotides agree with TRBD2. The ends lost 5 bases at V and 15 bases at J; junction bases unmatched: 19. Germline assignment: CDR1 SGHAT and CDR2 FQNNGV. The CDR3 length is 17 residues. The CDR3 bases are TGTGCCAGCAGCCCGAACCCCCGTATAGGACTAGCGGGAGTTCCGTTCTTC. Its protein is CASSPNPRIGLAGVPFF.

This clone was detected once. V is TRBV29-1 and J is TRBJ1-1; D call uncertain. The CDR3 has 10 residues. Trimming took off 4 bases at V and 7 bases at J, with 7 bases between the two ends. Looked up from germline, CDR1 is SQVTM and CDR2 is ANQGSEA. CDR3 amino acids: CSVGEYEAFF. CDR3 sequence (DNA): TGCAGCGTTGGTGAGTATGAAGCTTTCTTT.

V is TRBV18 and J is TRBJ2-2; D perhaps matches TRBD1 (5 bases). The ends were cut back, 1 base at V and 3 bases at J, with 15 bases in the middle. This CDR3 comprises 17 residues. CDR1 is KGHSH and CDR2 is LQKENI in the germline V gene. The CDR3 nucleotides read TGTGCCAGCTCACCACTGGGGCCTAACGCGTACACCGGGGAGCTGTTTTTT. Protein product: CASSPLGPNAYTGELFF.

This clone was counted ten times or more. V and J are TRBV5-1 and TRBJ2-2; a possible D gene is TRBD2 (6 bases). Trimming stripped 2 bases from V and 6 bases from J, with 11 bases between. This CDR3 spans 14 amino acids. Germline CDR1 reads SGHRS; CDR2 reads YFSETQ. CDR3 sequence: CASSFTGEPGELFF. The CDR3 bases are TGCGCCAGCAGCTTCACGGGGGAACCCGGGGAGCTGTTTTTT. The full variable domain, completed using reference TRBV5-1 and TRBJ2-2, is KAGVTQTPRYLIKTRGQQVTLSCSPISGHRSVSWYQQTPGQGLQFLFEYFSETQRNKGNFPGRFSGRQFSNSRSEMNVSTLELGDSALYLCASSFTGEPGELFFGEGSRLTVL.

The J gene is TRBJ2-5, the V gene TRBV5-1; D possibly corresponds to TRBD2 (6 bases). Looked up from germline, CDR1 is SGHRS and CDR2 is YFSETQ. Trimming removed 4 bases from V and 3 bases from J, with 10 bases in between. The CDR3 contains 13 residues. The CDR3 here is CASSGTGEETQYF. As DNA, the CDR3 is TGCGCCAGCAGCGGAACGGGAGAAGAGACCCAGTACTTC. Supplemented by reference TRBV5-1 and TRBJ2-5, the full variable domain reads KAGVTQTPRYLIKTRGQQVTLSCSPISGHRSVSWYQQTPGQGLQFLFEYFSETQRNKGNFPGRFSGRQFSNSRSEMNVSTLELGDSALYLCASSGTGEETQYFGPGTRLLVL.

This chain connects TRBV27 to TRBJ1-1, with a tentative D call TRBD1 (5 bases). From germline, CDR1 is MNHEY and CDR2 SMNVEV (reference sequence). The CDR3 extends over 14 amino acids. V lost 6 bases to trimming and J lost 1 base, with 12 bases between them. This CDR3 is CASRLQAGNTEAFF. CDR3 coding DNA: TGTGCCAGCAGGCTACAGGCGGGGAACACTGAAGCTTTCTTT.

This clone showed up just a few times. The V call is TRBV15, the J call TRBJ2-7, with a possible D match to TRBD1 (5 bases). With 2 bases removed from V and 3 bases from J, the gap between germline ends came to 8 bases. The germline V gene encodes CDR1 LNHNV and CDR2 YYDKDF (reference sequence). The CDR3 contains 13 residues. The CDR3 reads CATSRTGVYEQYF. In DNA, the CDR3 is TGTGCCACCAGCAGAACAGGTGTCTACGAGCAGTACTTC.

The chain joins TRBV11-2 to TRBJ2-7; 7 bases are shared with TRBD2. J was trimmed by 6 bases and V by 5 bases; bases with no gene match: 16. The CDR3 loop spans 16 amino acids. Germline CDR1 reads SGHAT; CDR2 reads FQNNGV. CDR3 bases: TGTGCCAGCAGCCCCGGGCTAGCGGCCCAATGGGGCGAGCAGTACTTC. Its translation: CASSPGLAAQWGEQYF.

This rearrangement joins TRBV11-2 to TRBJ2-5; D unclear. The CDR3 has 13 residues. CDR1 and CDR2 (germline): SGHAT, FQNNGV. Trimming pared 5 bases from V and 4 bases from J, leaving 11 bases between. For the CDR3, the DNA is TGTGCCAGCAGCAGCGAGGAGTCAGAGACCCAGTACTTC. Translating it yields CASSSEESETQYF. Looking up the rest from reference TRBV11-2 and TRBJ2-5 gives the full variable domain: EAGVAQSPRYKIIEKRQSVAFWCNPISGHATLYWYQQILGQGPKLLIQFQNNGVVDDSQLPKDRFSAERLKGVDSTLKIQPAKLEDSAVYLCASSSEESETQYFGPGTRLLVL.

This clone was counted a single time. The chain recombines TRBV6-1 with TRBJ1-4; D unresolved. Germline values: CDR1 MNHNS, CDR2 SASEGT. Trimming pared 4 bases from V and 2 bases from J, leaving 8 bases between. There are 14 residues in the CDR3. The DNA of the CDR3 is TGTGCCAGCAGTGGACAAATCACTAATGAAAAACTGTTTTTT. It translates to CASSGQITNEKLFF.

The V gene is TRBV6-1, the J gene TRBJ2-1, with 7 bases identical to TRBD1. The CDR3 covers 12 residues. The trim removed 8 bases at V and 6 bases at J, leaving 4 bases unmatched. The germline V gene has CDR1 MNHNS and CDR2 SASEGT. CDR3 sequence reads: CASAGTVNEQFF. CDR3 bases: TGTGCCAGCGCCGGGACAGTCAATGAGCAGTTCTTC.

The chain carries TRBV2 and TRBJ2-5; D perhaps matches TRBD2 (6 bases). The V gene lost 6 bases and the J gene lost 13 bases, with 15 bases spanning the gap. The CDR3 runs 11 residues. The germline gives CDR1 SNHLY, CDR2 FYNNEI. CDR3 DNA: TGTGCCAGCAGCGTTCTAGCGACCACGTACTTC. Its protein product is CASSVLATTYF.

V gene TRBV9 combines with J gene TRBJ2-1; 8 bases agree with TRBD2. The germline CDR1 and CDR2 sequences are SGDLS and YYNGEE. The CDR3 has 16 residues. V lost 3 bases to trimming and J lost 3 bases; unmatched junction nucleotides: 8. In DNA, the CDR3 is TGTGCCAGCAGCGCGAGGACTAGCCGCAACTACAATGAGCAGTTCTTC. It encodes CASSARTSRNYNEQFF.